Presented here are 28 T cell receptor beta chains from one specimen sequenced in a study of graft-versus-host responses after intestinal transplantation. These receptors have no known antigen. Method: immunoSEQ multiplex PCR; TCRdb's copy keeps in-frame clones and lacks some. The data contain roughly 100,000 clones, roughly 87% of them singletons. This sample comprised unstimulated CD4+ T cells sorted from spleen or lymph node cells, obtained before intestinal transplant. These receptors all come from a human donor who received an intestinal transplant.

The count of this clone is one. The J gene is TRBJ2-5, the V gene TRBV7-3, with TRBD1 matching 7 bases. The CDR3 has 13 residues. The germline V gene has CDR1 SGHTA and CDR2 FQGTGA. The V gene end was trimmed by 5 bases and the J gene end by 3 bases; junction bases not matched to a gene: 3. The CDR3 protein is CASSRDSKETQYF. The CDR3 nucleotides are TGTGCCAGCAGCCGGGACAGTAAAGAGACCCAGTACTTC.

The chain carries TRBV10-2 and TRBJ2-7; 9 nucleotides agree with TRBD1. Germline lookup yields CDR1 WSHSY and CDR2 SAAADI. Trimming at V came to 8 bases and at J to 4 bases, leaving 12 bases not matched to a gene. The CDR3 is 15 amino acids. CDR3 bases: TGCGCCAGCCTAGACCCGGGACAGGGTGTATACGAGCAGTACTTC. Translation: CASLDPGQGVYEQYF.

The chain is built from TRBV12-5 and TRBJ2-7; 11 nucleotides line up with TRBD2. With 3 bases clipped from V and 2 bases from J, the junction kept 12 bases outside the gene matches. This CDR3 has 18 amino acids. Germline lookup yields CDR1 LGHNT and CDR2 FRNRAP. The CDR3 sequence is CASGFSQSLAGGPYEQYF. DNA of the CDR3: TGTGCTAGTGGTTTCTCCCAATCCTTAGCGGGAGGGCCCTACGAGCAGTACTTC.

This CDR3 reads CAISVGSSGNTIYF. CDR3 nucleotides: TGTGCCATCAGTGTCGGGAGCTCTGGAAACACCATATATTTT. The V gene is TRBV10-3, the J gene TRBJ1-3; D uncertain. The germline CDR1 and CDR2 sequences are ENHRY and SYGVKD. This CDR3 has 14 residues. The germline V and J ends were trimmed by 4 bases and 0 bases, with 7 bases remaining between them.

The chain employs TRBV12-2 and TRBJ2-7; the D segment call TRBD1 is taken from the table without a DNA check. TRBV12-2 is deemed a pseudogene. This CDR3 contains 16 residues. Here the CDR3 reads CASRSAPTGGSYEQYF. Written as DNA, the CDR3 is TGTGCAAGTCGCTCCGCTCCGACAGGGGGCTCCTACGAGCAGTACTTC.

J is TRBJ2-5 and V is TRBV12-5, with 8 bases that match TRBD2. Germline trimming cut 3 bases from V and 5 bases from J; bases unmatched to any gene: 5. CDR1 and CDR2 from the germline V gene are LGHNT and FRNRAP. CDR3 size: 14 residues. CDR3 residues: CASGFSGVVETQYF. CDR3 sequence (DNA): TGTGCTAGTGGTTTTAGCGGGGTGGTGGAGACCCAGTACTTC.

This chain joins TRBV7-9 and TRBJ1-1; D is ambiguous. The CDR3 covers 15 residues. Trimming took off 5 bases at V and 0 bases at J, with 13 bases between the two ends. Germline CDR1 is SEHNR and CDR2 is FQNEAQ (reference sequence). CDR3 nucleotides: TGTGCCAGCAGCCCACTCCGAGCCCTGAACACTGAAGCTTTCTTT. Amino acids: CASSPLRALNTEAFF.

On this clone: An end of the junction does not agree with germline; a read error may underlie this. V and J are TRBV2 and TRBJ1-3; a weak D match, TRBD1 (6 bases). The CDR3 runs 16 residues. The germline CDR1 and CDR2 sequences are SNHLY and FYNNEI. CDR3 sequence reads: CASSISPGTSGNTIHF. Here the CDR3 DNA reads TGTGCCAGCAGTATTAGCCCCGGGACATCTGGAAACACCATACATTTT.

This sequence joins TRBV5-1 and TRBJ2-2; 12 nucleotides align to TRBD2. Germline trimming cut 4 bases from V and 7 bases from J; bases unmatched to any gene: 5. The germline gives CDR1 SGHRS, CDR2 YFSETQ. The CDR3 length is 15 residues. The CDR3 spells CASSRLAGEVGELFF. The DNA for the CDR3 is TGCGCCAGCAGCAGACTAGCGGGGGAAGTCGGGGAGCTGTTTTTT. Together with reference TRBV5-1 and TRBJ2-2, the CDR3 gives the full variable domain: KAGVTQTPRYLIKTRGQQVTLSCSPISGHRSVSWYQQTPGQGLQFLFEYFSETQRNKGNFPGRFSGRQFSNSRSEMNVSTLELGDSALYLCASSRLAGEVGELFFGEGSRLTVL.

V is TRBV29-1 and J is TRBJ1-2, with 10 nucleotides matching TRBD1. The junction had 8 bases not matched to a gene; V was cut back by 5 bases and J by 5 bases. The CDR3 covers 14 residues. The germline V gene has CDR1 SQVTM and CDR2 ANQGSEA. Written as DNA, the CDR3 is TGCAGCGTTAAAAGGGACAGGGGACCTTATGGCTACACCTTC. It encodes CSVKRDRGPYGYTF.

The chain recombines TRBV5-4 with TRBJ2-1, with a possible D match to TRBD1 (6 bases). CDR3 length: 13 amino acids. Trimming stripped 4 bases from V and 8 bases from J, with 13 bases between. Germline CDR1 is SGHNT and CDR2 is YYREEE (reference sequence). CDR3 in DNA: TGTGCCAGCAGCCTTACAGGGTTCCATGAGCAGTTCTTC. It encodes CASSLTGFHEQFF.

This chain joins TRBV6-5 and TRBJ1-6; 7 bases are a match to TRBD1. With 4 bases clipped from V and 5 bases from J, the junction kept 5 bases outside the gene matches. Germline V gives CDR1 MNHEY, CDR2 SVGAGI. This CDR3 is built from 15 residues. The CDR3 region is CASSLAGTDNSPLHF. In DNA, the CDR3 is TGTGCCAGCAGTTTAGCCGGGACAGATAATTCACCCCTCCACTTT.

Written as DNA, the CDR3 is TGTGCCAGCAGTGCGACTAGCACCGAGCAGTTCTTC. Amino acids: CASSATSTEQFF. The chain recombines TRBV6-1 with TRBJ2-1; 7 bases line up with TRBD2. Germline CDR1 reads MNHNS; CDR2 reads SASEGT. The length of the CDR3 is 12 residues. J was trimmed by 10 bases and V by 4 bases; bases with no gene match: 4.

Concerning this clone itself: An end of the junction does not agree with germline; a read error may underlie this. The chain joins TRBV5-5 to TRBJ2-1, with TRBD2 identical over 10 bases. This CDR3 is built from 15 residues. Germline CDR1 is SGHKS and CDR2 is YYEKEE (reference sequence). In DNA, the CDR3 is TGTGCCAGCACCTTGCCGGGACTAGCGTCTAATGAGCAGTTCTTC. It specifies CASTLPGLASNEQFF.

V and J are TRBV9 and TRBJ2-3; D unclear. Trimming pared 5 bases from V and 3 bases from J, leaving 16 bases between. Germline V CDR1 and CDR2: SGDLS, YYNGEE. The CDR3 totals 15 residues. The CDR3 loop reads CASRPIGRQTDTQYF. CDR3 nucleotide sequence: TGTGCCAGCAGGCCTATAGGGCGCCAGACAGATACGCAGTATTTT.

The chain carries TRBV7-9 and TRBJ2-3; D is uncertain. This CDR3 contains 11 residues. V lost 5 bases and J 6 bases, leaving 6 bases between the germline ends. The germline CDR1 and CDR2 sequences are SEHNR and FQNEAQ (reference sequence). As DNA, the CDR3 is TGTGCCAGCAGCGTCTCGGATACGCAGTATTTT. Its protein is CASSVSDTQYF.

The CDR3 loop reads CSVRRGANEQFF. CDR3 in DNA: TGCAGCGTCCGCAGGGGTGCAAATGAGCAGTTCTTC. The chain is built from TRBV29-1 and TRBJ2-1; TRBD1 is a possible D gene (6 bases). Deletions cut 6 bases from V and 7 bases from J, with 13 bases between. CDR3 length: 12 residues. CDR1 is SQVTM, CDR2 ANQGSEA, per germline.

The chain couples TRBV9 to TRBJ1-2, with 10 bases fitting TRBD1. The ends lost 0 bases at V and 5 bases at J; junction bases unmatched: 10. The CDR3 length is 17 residues. CDR1 is SGDLS and CDR2 is YYNGEE in the germline V gene. The CDR3 region is CASSVETGGLDPYGYTF. Here the CDR3 DNA reads TGTGCCAGCAGCGTAGAGACAGGGGGCTTGGACCCATATGGCTACACCTTC.

The chain's CDR3 is CASSPGTGIYEQYF. Here the CDR3 DNA reads TGTGCCAGCTCGCCCGGGACAGGTATCTACGAGCAGTACTTC. The rearrangement joins TRBV18 to TRBJ2-7; 8 nucleotides agree with TRBD1. V shed 6 bases, J shed 3 bases, and the junction held 7 bases outside the gene matches. Looked up from germline, CDR1 is KGHSH and CDR2 is LQKENI. The CDR3 consists of 14 residues.

The chain is built from TRBV18 and TRBJ2-5, with TRBD1 as a possible D gene (6 bases). Trimming cost V 3 bases and J 2 bases, with 16 bases left between them. Germline V gene lookup returns CDR1 KGHSH and CDR2 LQKENI. The CDR3 is 16 amino acids. CDR3 in DNA: TGTGCCAGCTCACCCGGACAGTCAGCGCCACAAGAGACCCAGTACTTC. It specifies CASSPGQSAPQETQYF. Full variable domain (outside the CDR3, taken from reference TRBV18 and TRBJ2-5): NAGVMQNPRHLVRRRGQEARLRCSPMKGHSHVYWYRQLPEEGLKFMVYLQKENIIDESGMPKERFSAEFPKEGPSILRIQQVVRGDSAAYFCASSPGQSAPQETQYFGPGTRLLVL.

The chain employs TRBV2 and TRBJ1-6; D remains ambiguous. Germline assignment: CDR1 SNHLY and CDR2 FYNNEI. This CDR3 region has 15 residues. Between the trimmed V and J ends, which lost 4 bases and 9 bases, there was a span of 16 bases. CDR3 sequence reads: CASSVVGRMGSPLHF. The CDR3 coding sequence is TGTGCCAGCAGTGTTGTCGGCAGGATGGGTTCACCCCTCCACTTT.

The chain is built from TRBV4-1 and TRBJ2-7; D is possibly TRBD1 (6 bases). V was pared by 2 bases and J by 5 bases, with 16 bases between. In germline, CDR1 is MGHRA, CDR2 YSYEKL. This CDR3 spans 15 amino acids. The CDR3 region is CASSQPGTGLNEQYF. The CDR3 DNA follows: TGCGCCAGCAGCCAACCTGGCACAGGGCTCAACGAGCAGTACTTC.

This clone was seen only once. The chain links TRBV4-1 to TRBJ1-1, with D unresolved. V gave up 1 base and J gave up 10 bases, with 19 bases separating them. The CDR3 extends over 15 amino acids. The V gene's germline CDR1 is MGHRA and CDR2 YSYEKL. The CDR3 bases are TGCGCCAGCAGCCAAGGTCCCCTCGTTCCTCATGGAGCTTTCTTT. Amino acid sequence: CASSQGPLVPHGAFF.

The chain is built from TRBV5-6 and TRBJ2-2, with D unresolved. CDR1 is SGHDT and CDR2 is YYEEEE in the germline V gene. This CDR3 contains 14 residues. V lost 3 bases and J 7 bases, leaving 13 bases between the germline ends. The CDR3: CASSSRPSGGELFF. CDR3 bases: TGTGCCAGCAGCTCGAGACCTTCCGGCGGGGAGCTGTTTTTT.

The count of this clone is one. The V gene is TRBV5-4, the J gene TRBJ2-5; 8 nucleotides match TRBD1. J was trimmed by 4 bases and V by 5 bases; bases with no gene match: 10. CDR3 size: 15 residues. The V gene's germline CDR1 is SGHNT and CDR2 YYREEE (reference sequence). The CDR3 loop reads CASSSLQGAGETQYF. The DNA for the CDR3 is TGTGCCAGCAGTTCACTCCAGGGGGCGGGAGAGACCCAGTACTTC.

The CDR3 DNA reads as TGTGCCAGCTCACCCGGAGATGGCTACACCTTC. Its protein product is CASSPGDGYTF. The chain has TRBV18 and TRBJ1-2; D is undetermined. V was cut by 3 bases and J by 6 bases, with 5 bases left in between. CDR1 is KGHSH, CDR2 LQKENI, per germline. This CDR3 spans 11 amino acids.

The chain carries TRBV4-1 and TRBJ2-7, with no clear D. This CDR3 has 16 residues. Germline CDR1 reads MGHRA; CDR2 reads YSYEKL. V gave up 0 bases and J gave up 2 bases, with 14 bases separating them. CDR3 residues: CASSQDPVPRAYEQYF. CDR3 sequence (DNA): TGCGCCAGCAGCCAAGATCCTGTCCCCCGAGCCTACGAGCAGTACTTC.

The sample holds one count of this clone. The chain couples TRBV15 to TRBJ1-1; D is uncertain. Germline CDR1 and CDR2: LNHNV and YYDKDF (reference sequence). The CDR3 has 12 amino acids. Trimming stripped 1 base from V and 1 base from J, with 1 base between. Written as DNA, the CDR3 is TGTGCCACCAGCAGAGCGAACACTGAAGCTTTCTTT. This translates into CATSRANTEAFF.